Listed below are T cell receptor beta chains from one sample, sequenced in a study of Tregs in tolerant kidney transplant recipients. The data were produced by immunoSEQ multiplex PCR, yet TCRdb's version contains in-frame clones alone and is incomplete. The sample consists of over 85,000 clones, 90% to 95% of them appearing once. The sequenced sample was CD4+ T cells from blood, obtained before the transplant. Receptor source: a human donor who received a combined kidney and bone marrow transplant. Each CDR3 is given with its conserved first and last residue. A D gene is named only where the DNA matches it firmly. The size entry is marked missing in some rows and otherwise reads once, few, many or a size class.

abundance	v_gene	d_gene	j_gene	CDR3aa	CDR3nt
NA	TRBV19	TRBD1	TRBJ1-6	CASRDRPNSPLHF	TGTGCCAGCCGGGACAGGCCTAATTCACCCCTCCACTTT
NA	TRBV14	NA	TRBJ2-3	CASSRVPKTGAVPDTQYF	TGTGCCAGCAGCCGGGTCCCAAAAACGGGAGCCGTCCCAGATACGCAGTATTTT
NA	TRBV4-3	TRBD1	TRBJ2-7	CASSSSTGPYEQYF	TGCGCCAGCAGCTCCTCGACAGGGCCGTACGAGCAGTACTTC
NA	TRBV27	TRBD1	TRBJ1-1	CASSRDRTNTEAFF	TGTGCCAGCAGTCGGGACAGGACGAACACTGAAGCTTTCTTT
NA	TRBV4-3	NA	TRBJ1-5	CASSQDLDSNQPQHF	TGCGCCAGCAGCCAAGATCTAGATAGCAATCAGCCCCAGCATTTT
once	TRBV6-6	NA	TRBJ1-1	CASSYSLNTEAFF	TGTGCCAGCAGTTACAGCCTAAACACTGAAGCTTTCTTT
NA	TRBV11-1	NA	TRBJ2-7	CASSLVSHYEQYF	TGTGCCAGCAGCTTAGTTTCCCATTACGAGCAGTACTTC
few	TRBV10-3	TRBD1	TRBJ1-2	CAISVYSGQGSNGYTF	TGTGCCATCAGCGTTTACAGCGGACAGGGGTCGAATGGCTACACCTTC
NA	TRBV9	TRBD2	TRBJ2-1	CASSRPGGNNEQFF	TGTGCCAGCAGCCGGCCCGGGGGGAACAATGAGCAGTTCTTC
NA	TRBV15	TRBD1	TRBJ2-7	CAASSDRGYEQYF	TGTGCCGCCAGCAGTGACAGGGGCTACGAGCAGTACTTC
NA	TRBV7-2	NA	TRBJ2-1	CASSSDNGEQFF	TGTGCCAGCAGCTCCGACAATGGTGAGCAGTTCTTC
NA	TRBV7-6	NA	TRBJ1-6	CASSPAGPNNSPLHF	TGTGCCAGCAGCCCCGCAGGGCCCAATAATTCACCCCTCCACTTT
NA	TRBV5-1	TRBD1	TRBJ1-2	CASSLSGQGRGYTF	TGCGCCAGCAGCTTGTCCGGACAGGGGAGAGGCTACACCTTC
NA	TRBV18	NA	TRBJ1-3	CASSPADTIYF	TGTGCCAGCTCACCGGCGGACACCATATATTTT
NA	TRBV5-6	NA	TRBJ2-7	CASSLVLGKGRGEQYF	TGTGCCAGCAGCTTGGTTCTGGGGAAAGGAAGGGGCGAGCAGTACTTC
few	TRBV30	NA	TRBJ2-2	CAWRVSEGGELFF	TGTGCCTGGAGGGTCAGCGAGGGCGGGGAGCTGTTTTTT
NA	TRBV25-1	TRBD1	TRBJ1-1	CAAQGMNTEAFF	TGTGCTGCACAGGGGATGAACACTGAAGCTTTCTTT
NA	TRBV11-3	TRBD1	TRBJ2-2	CASSGRQGKNTGELFF	TGTGCCAGCAGCGGACGACAGGGGAAGAACACCGGGGAGCTGTTTTTT
NA	TRBV30	TRBD1	TRBJ1-6	CAWTSGGQGKSPLHF	TGTGCCTGGACCTCGGGAGGACAGGGAAAATCACCCCTCCACTTT
NA	TRBV10-3	NA	TRBJ1-1	CAITGSGTEAFF	TGTGCCATCACTGGCTCAGGGACTGAAGCTTTCTTT
NA	TRBV11-3	NA	TRBJ2-7	CASRGTGGEQYF	TGTGCCAGCAGAGGGACTGGAGGCGAGCAGTACTTC
NA	TRBV9	TRBD1	TRBJ2-1	CASSGSTGAYNEQFF	TGTGCCAGCAGCGGATCAACAGGGGCCTACAATGAGCAGTTCTTC
NA	TRBV4-2	TRBD2	TRBJ2-5	CASSQQPLGGGQYF	TGTGCCAGCAGCCAACAACCACTCGGGGGGGGGCAGTACTTC
NA	TRBV6-1	NA	TRBJ1-1	CASRDYREVTEAFF	TGTGCCAGCAGGGACTACCGAGAAGTTACTGAAGCTTTCTTT
NA	TRBV5-4	NA	TRBJ1-6	CASSFQGTNSPLHF	TGTGCCAGCAGCTTTCAGGGGACGAATTCACCCCTCCACTTT
NA	TRBV28	TRBD1	TRBJ2-3	CASRTGTGGTDTQYF	TGTGCCAGCAGGACGGGGACAGGGGGCACAGATACGCAGTATTTT
NA	TRBV7-2	TRBD2	TRBJ2-2	CASTPRGGRDGELFF	TGTGCCAGCACCCCCCGGGGGGGCAGAGACGGGGAGCTGTTTTTT
once	TRBV5-1	TRBD1	TRBJ2-7	CASSVGQGGYEQYF	TGCGCCAGCAGCGTCGGACAGGGCGGGTACGAGCAGTACTTC
NA	TRBV2	NA	TRBJ2-7	CASRVDRNYEQYF	TGTGCCAGCAGAGTTGACAGAAACTACGAGCAGTACTTC
NA	TRBV18	TRBD2	TRBJ2-3	CASSQGLAGIDTQYF	TGTGCCAGCTCGCAGGGACTAGCGGGTATAGATACGCAGTATTTT
NA	TRBV5-6	NA	TRBJ1-2	CASSLERGRNGYTF	TGTGCCAGCAGCTTGGAGCGGGGCAGGAATGGCTACACCTTC
NA	TRBV7-2	TRBD1	TRBJ1-5	CASSLQGDQPQHF	TGTGCCAGCAGCCTACAGGGGGATCAGCCCCAGCATTTT
NA	TRBV7-2	NA	TRBJ2-5	CASSYPGSASRTQYF	TGTGCCAGCAGCTACCCCGGGAGCGCCAGTAGGACCCAGTACTTC
NA	TRBV19	NA	TRBJ2-7	CATTTGGGYEQYF	TGTGCCACCACCACCGGGGGAGGCTACGAGCAGTACTTC
NA	TRBV5-1	TRBD2	TRBJ2-7	CASSFTSEPPFLLYF	TGCGCCAGCAGCTTCACTAGCGAGCCCCCCTTCCTTCTGTACTTC
NA	TRBV4-3	NA	TRBJ1-6	CASSQDRLPSTGSPLHF	TGCGCCAGCAGCCAAGATCGTCTTCCATCTACGGGTTCACCCCTCCACTTT
NA	TRBV5-5	TRBD2	TRBJ2-7	CASSLAGTSRAYEQYF	TGTGCCAGCAGCTTGGCTGGGACTAGTCGCGCCTACGAGCAGTACTTC